Listed below are T cell receptor beta chains from one sample, sequenced in a study of sequential checkpoint blockade in melanoma. Using immunoSEQ multiplex PCR, the repertoire was profiled, and TCRdb retains in-frame clones only, with some absent. The repertoire holds some 3,500 clones, with around a fifth as singletons. The sequenced sample was tumor tissue (inferred from file names), obtained from a patient given nivolumab and ipilimumab in sequence. The receptors shown here come from a human patient with melanoma. Some clones in this sample may be carry-over from other donors' samples. The CDR3 runs from the conserved cysteine through the conserved F or W. The order of the fields is V gene, D gene, J gene, clone size, CDR3 DNA, CDR3 protein. D genes are given only for firm matches. Size values are once, few and many counts, or a class for expanded clones, and some rows have none.

>TRBV6-8|NA|TRBJ1-5|NA
TGTGCCAGCAGCCCCGGGGCAGGGCAGTTGGGGGGCAATCAGCCCCAGCATTTT
CASSPGAGQLGGNQPQHF
>TRBV23-1|NA|TRBJ1-2|NA
TGCGCCAGCAGCTCTCTCGACAGCTATGGCTACACCTTC
CASSSLDSYGYTF
>TRBV12-5|NA|TRBJ1-5|NA
TGTGCTAGTGGTTCGCCCGCGGACAGTTATAGCAATCAGCCCCAGCATTTT
CASGSPADSYSNQPQHF
>TRBV6-8|NA|TRBJ1-1|NA
TGTGCCATCTCGCTCCGCGGCATTGAAGCTTTCTTT
CAISLRGIEAFF
>TRBV6-8|NA|TRBJ1-6|medium-sized
TGTGCCAGCAGTTACTCGTCGGGAGGATTACATTCACCCCTCCACTTT
CASSYSSGGLHSPLHF
>TRBV11-3|NA|TRBJ2-1|few
TGTGCCAGCATCCCTAGGACACGTAACTACAATGAGCAGTTCTTC
CASIPRTRNYNEQFF
>TRBV9|NA|TRBJ1-1|NA
TGTGCCAGCAGGGAGGACGGACGTGAAGCTTTCTTT
CASREDGREAFF
>TRBV6-8|NA|TRBJ2-7|few
TGTGCCAGCAGTTCCTGGGGACGGAAAACCTACGAGCAGTACTTC
CASSSWGRKTYEQYF
>TRBV14|NA|TRBJ1-1|few
TGTGCCAGCAGCCAACTTATTTCGGTAGAAGCTTTCTTT
CASSQLISVEAFF
>TRBV6-7|NA|TRBJ2-1|few
TGTGCCAGCACCACGGGGTACAATGAGCAGTTCTTC
CASTTGYNEQFF
>TRBV18|NA|TRBJ2-1|NA
TGTGCCTGGGGGGCGGGGGAGATCTACAATGAGCAGTTCTTC
CAWGAGEIYNEQFF
>TRBV19|TRBD2|TRBJ2-5|NA
TGTGCCAGTAGTTTCCTAGCGGGGGGTTGGGAGACCCAGTACTTC
CASSFLAGGWETQYF
>TRBV5-1|NA|TRBJ1-4|NA
TGCGCCAGCAGCCCGGCGGGGGGATCAACTAATGAAAAACTGTTTTTT
CASSPAGGSTNEKLFF
>TRBV11-3|NA|TRBJ1-1|many
TGTGCCAGCAGCTTTGTGGGTGTAAGGACTGAAGCTTTCTTT
CASSFVGVRTEAFF
>TRBV14|TRBD1|TRBJ1-1|few
TGTGCCAGCAGCCAAGATAGGGGCCCCGGGACAGCCGCTGAAGCTTTCTTT
CASSQDRGPGTAAEAFF
>TRBV6-8|TRBD1|TRBJ1-1|few
TGTGCCAGCAGTTTTACGACAGGGGGGGGGAACACTGAAGCTTTCTTT
CASSFTTGGGNTEAFF
>TRBV6-8|NA|TRBJ1-6|medium-sized
TGTGCCAGCAGTTCTAGACCCTCGGCCCTCCACTTT
CASSSRPSALHF
>TRBV10-3|TRBD1|TRBJ1-1|few
TGTGCCATCAGTGAGTCGGGGGACAGGGGTTTGAACACTGAAGCTTTCTTT
CAISESGDRGLNTEAFF
>TRBV6-8|TRBD1|TRBJ1-6|few
TGTGCCACGACAGGGACCTATAATTCACCCCTCCACTTT
CATTGTYNSPLHF
>TRBV6-8|NA|TRBJ2-7|few
TGTGCCAGCAGTGCACAGGGGGGGAACGAGCAGTACTTC
CASSAQGGNEQYF
>TRBV11-3|TRBD2|TRBJ2-5|NA
TGTGCCAGCAGCTTAGGTCGGCGGGGGGGGAGTGAGGAGACCCAGTACTTC
CASSLGRRGGSEETQYF